Listed below are T cell receptor beta chains from one sample, sequenced in a study of CD8 T cells in Susac syndrome. In TCRdb, the immunoSEQ multiplex PCR reads were re-called with MiXCR into one record per CDR3 protein. The sample shows around 200,000 distinct CDR3 sequences, 95% of them seen only once. Source material: CD8+ T cells from PBMCs. The receptors come from a human donor with Susac syndrome. CDR3s include the opening cysteine and the closing phenylalanine or tryptophan. The D gene is left open where the match is weak. The size field is filled for only some rows; it gives once, few, many or a size class.

clone_size	v_call	d_call	j_call	cdr3_aa	cdr3_nt
.	TRBV5-1	.	TRBJ2-1	CASSLRDEYNEQFF	TGCGCCAGCAGCTTGAGGGACGAGTACAATGAGCAGTTCTTC
.	TRBV27	.	TRBJ1-6	CASSRYNSPLHF	TGTGCCAGCAGTCGGTATAATTCACCCCTCCACTTT
.	TRBV10-1	.	TRBJ1-5	CASSDSGEPQHF	TGCGCCAGCAGTGATTCCGGTGAGCCCCAGCATTTT
.	TRBV6-1	TRBD2	TRBJ2-5	CASSLHPSGSGAEETQYF	TGTGCCAGCAGTCTTCACCCTAGCGGGAGTGGGGCTGAGGAGACCCAGTACTTC
few	TRBV7-8	.	TRBJ2-3	CASSLVGLADTQYF	TGTGCCAGCAGCTTAGTGGGGCTCGCAGATACGCAGTATTTT
.	TRBV9	.	TRBJ2-3	CASSVLSGSTDTQYF	TGTGCCAGCAGCGTCCTTAGCGGTAGCACAGATACGCAGTATTTT
.	TRBV14	.	TRBJ2-7	CASSQEESAEQYF	TGTGCCAGCAGCCAAGAGGAGTCCGCTGAGCAGTACTTC
.	TRBV29-1	.	TRBJ1-1	CSVGLPGRMNTEAFF	TGCAGCGTTGGGTTACCGGGACGGATGAACACTGAAGCTTTCTTT
.	TRBV20-1	TRBD2	TRBJ2-2	CSARGSTSGRADTGELFF	TGCAGTGCTAGAGGATCGACTAGCGGGAGGGCCGACACCGGGGAGCTGTTTTTT
.	TRBV2	.	TRBJ1-2	CASSTDGPNYGYTF	TGTGCCAGCAGTACGGACGGCCCCAACTATGGCTACACCTTC
.	TRBV20-1	TRBD2	TRBJ2-7	CSAASTSGGSSYEQYF	TGCAGTGCCGCATCGACTAGCGGAGGAAGCTCCTACGAGCAGTACTTC
.	TRBV11-2	TRBD2	TRBJ2-3	CASSRLGLAVTDTQYF	TGTGCCAGCAGCCGCTTGGGACTAGCGGTTACAGATACGCAGTATTTT
.	TRBV27	.	TRBJ2-7	CASSLKGPEQYF	TGTGCCAGCAGTTTAAAAGGTCCCGAGCAGTACTTC
.	TRBV9	.	TRBJ2-7	CASSVPGASYEQYF	TGTGCCAGCAGCGTACCAGGGGCGTCCTACGAGCAGTACTTC
.	TRBV7-3	.	TRBJ2-1	CASSLKSSPSSYNEQFF	TGTGCCAGCAGCTTAAAGAGCAGCCCGAGCTCCTACAATGAGCAGTTCTTC
.	TRBV9	.	TRBJ1-1	CASSVRPTDINTEAFF	TGTGCCAGCAGCGTACGACCGACAGATATCAACACTGAAGCTTTCTTT
once	TRBV7-7	.	TRBJ2-1	CASSTGDYNEQFF	TGTGCTAGCAGTACCGGGGACTACAATGAGCAGTTCTTC
.	TRBV2	.	TRBJ2-2	CASSELSAWGTGELFF	TGTGCCAGCAGTGAGTTGTCAGCCTGGGGCACCGGGGAGCTGTTTTTT
.	TRBV6-2/TRBV6-3	.	TRBJ2-3	CASSYSRVRAETDTQYF	TGTGCCAGCAGTTACTCGAGGGTTCGAGCGGAAACAGATACGCAGTATTTT
.	TRBV2	TRBD1	TRBJ1-1	CASSAGQANTEAFF	TGTGCCAGCAGTGCTGGACAGGCGAACACTGAAGCTTTCTTT
.	TRBV20-1	TRBD2	TRBJ2-1	CSGGGAGDEQFF	TGCAGTGGCGGGGGGGCTGGCGATGAGCAGTTCTTC
.	TRBV2	TRBD2	TRBJ2-1	CASKRPQGTSGGQYNEQFF	TGTGCCAGCAAACGCCCCCAGGGGACTAGCGGGGGGCAGTACAATGAGCAGTTCTTC
.	TRBV27	.	TRBJ2-7	CASSIGGGHGYEQYF	TGTGCCAGCAGCATAGGCGGGGGCCATGGCTACGAGCAGTACTTC
.	TRBV14	TRBD1	TRBJ2-7	CASSQYTGAGHEQYF	TGTGCCAGCAGCCAATATACAGGGGCTGGCCACGAGCAGTACTTC
.	TRBV4-2	.	TRBJ1-2	CASSQEGWVEGGYTF	TGTGCCAGCAGCCAAGAGGGCTGGGTAGAGGGAGGCTACACCTTC
.	TRBV7-9	.	TRBJ2-3	CASSLVSAGSTDTQYF	TGTGCCAGCAGCTTAGTCTCCGCCGGCAGCACAGATACGCAGTATTTT
.	TRBV6-1	.	TRBJ1-5	CASSETRADGNQPQHF	TGTGCCAGCAGTGAAACCCGGGCTGATGGCAATCAGCCCCAGCATTTT
.	TRBV27	TRBD2	TRBJ2-1	CASSLTSGPYNEQFF	TGTGCCAGCAGTTTGACTAGCGGGCCCTACAATGAGCAGTTCTTC
.	TRBV29-1	.	TRBJ2-7	CSVSGRTSYEQYF	TGCAGCGTTTCAGGCAGAACCTCCTACGAGCAGTACTTC